The 29 T cell receptor beta chains listed next were all sequenced from one sample in a study of vaccination and CD4 T cells after COVID-19. CD4+ T cells that had been cultured provided DNA sequenced with the Oncomine TCR Beta short-read assay. TCRdb passed the PCR reads through MiXCR, listing each CDR3 protein once. The sample contains about 12,000 distinct CDR3 sequences, roughly 60% of which appear only once. Their recognized antigens are unknown. As to treatment: 10-day PBMC culture with coronavirus spike peptide pools or control peptides (ViraFEST assay). What was sequenced was CD4+ T cells from blood, cultured in vitro. These receptor sequences come from a human donor who had recovered from COVID-19.

This sequence joins TRBV15 and TRBJ2-7; D uncertain. Trimming removed 0 bases at V and 0 bases at J, with 6 bases between. CDR3 size: 14 residues. Germline assignment: CDR1 LNHNV and CDR2 YYDKDF (reference sequence). The CDR3 protein is CATSRDPTSYEQYF. CDR3 nucleotide sequence: TGTGCCACCAGCAGAGATCCGACCTCCTACGAGCAGTACTTC.

J is TRBJ2-3 and V is TRBV7-2; TRBD1 is a possible D gene (5 bases). Trimming removed 8 bases from V and 2 bases from J, with 14 bases in between. Per the germline V gene, CDR1 is SGHTA and CDR2 is FQGNSA. The CDR3 is 14 residues long. The DNA for the CDR3 is TGTGCCAGCTCGCTGGGGCTTCACACAGATACGCAGTATTTT. It specifies CASSLGLHTDTQYF. Supplemented by reference TRBV7-2 and TRBJ2-3, the full variable domain reads GAGVSQSPSNKVTEKGKDVELRCDPISGHTALYWYRQSLGQGLEFLIYFQGNSAPDKSGLPSDRFSAERTGGSVSTLTIQRTQQEDSAVYLCASSLGLHTDTQYFGPGTRLTVL.

The chain couples TRBV2 to TRBJ1-5; D might be TRBD1 (5 bases). Germline V gene lookup returns CDR1 SNHLY and CDR2 FYNNEI. V lost 7 bases, J lost 7 bases, and 14 bases lay in between. This CDR3 has 13 amino acids. The CDR3 reads CASILDSGQPQHF. In DNA, the CDR3 is TGTGCCAGCATTCTCGACAGTGGCCAGCCCCAGCATTTT. Filled out from reference TRBV2 and TRBJ1-5, the complete variable domain reads EPEVTQTPSHQVTQMGQEVILRCVPISNHLYFYWYRQILGQKVEFLVSFYNNEISEKSEIFDDQFSVERPDGSNFTLKIRSTKLEDSAMYFCASILDSGQPQHFGDGTRLSIL.

The chain's CDR3 is CASTIESGRTDTQYF. The CDR3 nucleotides are TGTGCCAGCACCATTGAGAGCGGGAGGACAGATACGCAGTATTTT. V usage is TRBV12-3 or TRBV12-4 and J usage is TRBJ2-3; 9 bases align to TRBD2. This CDR3 comprises 15 residues. Trimming took 7 bases from V and 3 from J; bases not matched to a gene: 8.

This clonotype came up a few times. This rearrangement joins TRBV7-9 to TRBJ2-2; 9 bases line up with TRBD1. Per the germline V gene, CDR1 is SEHNR and CDR2 is FQNEAQ (reference sequence). Losses at the gene ends were 1 base for V and 9 bases for J; bases not matched to a gene: 15. CDR3 length: 18 amino acids. CDR3 amino acids: CASSLEGGTGFSDRELFF. The DNA of the CDR3 is TGTGCCAGCAGCTTAGAGGGGGGGACAGGGTTCTCGGATCGGGAGCTGTTTTTT.

This chain uses TRBV20-1 with TRBJ1-2; D gene ambiguous. The CDR3 runs 14 residues. The V end lost 3 bases, the J end lost 3 bases, and 14 bases lay between the germline ends. CDR1 and CDR2 (germline): DFQATT, SNEGSKA (reference sequence). The CDR3 DNA reads TGCAGTGCTAGGCCGGGGAGTTTGGACTATGGCTACACCTTC. As protein: CSARPGSLDYGYTF.

The chain carries TRBV20-1 and TRBJ2-1, with D tentatively TRBD2 (6 bases). Per germline, CDR1 DFQATT and CDR2 SNEGSKA (reference sequence). The CDR3 covers 15 residues. V shed 5 bases and J shed 4 bases, with 18 bases lying between them. This CDR3 reads CSASLGVGGYNEQFF. The CDR3 nucleotides read TGCAGTGCTTCTTTGGGAGTTGGGGGGTACAATGAGCAGTTCTTC.

The chain joins TRBV3-1 to TRBJ1-4; possible D gene TRBD1, 6 bases. V shed 1 base and J shed 7 bases, with 10 bases lying between them. The CDR3 has 14 residues. CDR1 is LGHDT and CDR2 is YNNKEL in the germline V gene (reference sequence). In DNA, the CDR3 is TGTGCCAGCAGCCAAGTGGTGGACAGTGAAAAACTGTTTTTT. Its translation: CASSQVVDSEKLFF.

J is TRBJ1-5 and V is TRBV20-1; 7 nucleotides align to TRBD1. The CDR3 consists of 13 residues. The germline V gene has CDR1 DFQATT and CDR2 SNEGSKA (reference sequence). Trimming at V came to 3 bases and at J to 4 bases, leaving 3 bases not matched to a gene. The CDR3 loop reads CSARGTANQPQHF. In DNA form, the CDR3 reads TGCAGTGCTAGGGGGACAGCTAATCAGCCCCAGCATTTT.

The V call is TRBV2, the J call TRBJ1-2; D is uncertain. Germline lookup yields CDR1 SNHLY and CDR2 FYNNEI. CDR3 length: 11 amino acids. Trimming stripped 3 bases from V and 4 bases from J, with 3 bases between. The CDR3 here is CASSEGYGYTF. The CDR3 bases are TGTGCCAGCAGTGAGGGCTATGGCTACACCTTC.

This chain's CDR3 is CASSLTSGSTDTQYF. CDR3 nucleotides: TGTGCCAGCAGTTTGACTAGCGGGAGCACAGATACGCAGTATTTT. The rearrangement links TRBV6-2 or TRBV6-3 to TRBJ2-3; 10 positions match TRBD2. After removal of 4 bases from V and 0 bases from J, the junction contained 1 base not matched to a gene. The V gene's germline CDR1 is MNHEY and CDR2 SVGEGT. The CDR3 runs 15 residues.

V is TRBV10-3 and J is TRBJ2-1; 10 positions match TRBD2. Losses at the gene ends were 6 bases for V and 3 bases for J; bases not matched to a gene: 2. The CDR3 is 14 amino acids. The germline gives CDR1 ENHRY, CDR2 SYGVKD. The CDR3 loop is CAIREREGYNEQFF. The CDR3 DNA follows: TGTGCCATCAGGGAGCGGGAGGGCTACAATGAGCAGTTCTTC.

The chain employs TRBV5-1 and TRBJ1-2, with unresolved D. CDR3 length: 12 amino acids. Trimming cost V 4 bases and J 6 bases, with 10 bases left between them. Germline V lookup: CDR1 SGHRS, CDR2 YFSETQ. The CDR3 region has the DNA TGCGCCAGCAGCCGGACCCTGGATGGCTACACCTTC. Translation gives CASSRTLDGYTF.

The chain links TRBV15 to TRBJ2-3; 8 nucleotides align to TRBD1. The germline gives CDR1 LNHNV, CDR2 YYDKDF (reference sequence). The CDR3 is 15 residues long. The V gene end was trimmed by 3 bases and the J gene end by 0 bases; junction bases not matched to a gene: 2. CDR3 residues: CATSRDRVSTDTQYF. Written as DNA, the CDR3 is TGTGCCACCAGCAGGGACAGGGTCAGCACAGATACGCAGTATTTT. The full variable domain, with the rest looked up from reference TRBV15 and TRBJ2-3, is DAMVIQNPRYQVTQFGKPVTLSCSQTLNHNVMYWYQQKSSQAPKLLFHYYDKDFNNEADTPDNFQSRRPNTSFCFLDIRSPGLGDTAMYLCATSRDRVSTDTQYFGPGTRLTVL.

By frequency in the sample, this clonotype is large (0.1 to 1%). This sequence joins TRBV2 and TRBJ2-5; D remains ambiguous. V lost 1 base and J 4 bases, leaving 4 bases between the germline ends. Germline V lookup: CDR1 SNHLY, CDR2 FYNNEI. The CDR3 extends over 12 amino acids. As DNA, the CDR3 is TGTGCCAGCAGTGAAGGGATAGAGACCCAGTACTTC. As protein: CASSEGIETQYF.

This rearrangement joins TRBV20-1 to TRBJ2-6; TRBD1 aligns across 7 bases. CDR1 and CDR2 (germline): DFQATT, SNEGSKA (reference sequence). The CDR3 loop spans 17 amino acids. V shed 5 bases and J 1 base; nucleotides not matched to a gene: 11. Here the CDR3 DNA reads TGCAGTGCTGAACCCCGACAGGGAGTGTCTGGGGCCAACGTCCTGACTTTC. This translates into CSAEPRQGVSGANVLTF.

This rearrangement joins TRBV6-5 to TRBJ2-3; D remains ambiguous. Germline values: CDR1 MNHEY, CDR2 SVGAGI. This CDR3 region has 14 residues. Between the trimmed V and J ends, which lost 2 bases and 6 bases, there was a span of 12 bases. CDR3 coding DNA: TGTGCCAGCAGTTACCGCAACCTTCACGATACGCAGTATTTT. Translated: CASSYRNLHDTQYF.

The chain couples TRBV6-1 to TRBJ1-5; D is perhaps TRBD1 (5 bases). Germline CDR1 and CDR2: MNHNS and SASEGT. Deletions cut 4 bases from V and 5 bases from J, with 15 bases between. The length of the CDR3 is 15 residues. The chain's CDR3 is CASSVRNRIDQPQHF. The CDR3 coding sequence is TGTGCCAGCAGTGTCCGCAACAGGATCGATCAGCCCCAGCATTTT.

This clonotype came up a few times. V gene TRBV11-2 combines with J gene TRBJ1-5; D is undetermined. The germline CDR1 and CDR2 sequences are SGHAT and FQNNGV. V lost 0 bases, J lost 9 bases, and 12 bases lay in between. The CDR3 spans 14 residues. The CDR3 DNA sequence: TGTGCCAGCAGCTTAGATAACAGCCAATCGCCCCAGCATTTT. Its protein is CASSLDNSQSPQHF.

The rearrangement uses TRBV2 and TRBJ1-1; D ambiguous. Germline V gene lookup returns CDR1 SNHLY and CDR2 FYNNEI. The CDR3 sequence is 13 residues long. Trimming pared 4 bases from V and 0 bases from J, leaving 6 bases between. The CDR3 region has the DNA TGTGCCAGCAGTGGGGAAATGAACACTGAAGCTTTCTTT. Protein: CASSGEMNTEAFF.

The gene calls are TRBV20-1 and TRBJ2-7, with D tentatively TRBD1 or TRBD2 (5 bases each). The V gene lost 4 bases and the J gene lost 0 bases, with 13 bases spanning the gap. The CDR3 extends over 14 amino acids. CDR1 is DFQATT, CDR2 SNEGSKA, per germline (reference sequence). Written as DNA, the CDR3 is TGCAGTGCTACCCGGGACGGACACTCCTACGAGCAGTACTTC. This translates into CSATRDGHSYEQYF.

This clonotype appeared a few times. V and J are TRBV7-2 and TRBJ1-6; a weak D match, TRBD1 (5 bases). The germline V and J ends were trimmed by 1 base and 13 bases, with 8 bases remaining between them. The CDR3 is 12 amino acids. Germline CDR1 reads SGHTA; CDR2 reads FQGNSA. The CDR3 spells CASSLVGVPLHF. The DNA of the CDR3 is TGTGCCAGCAGCTTAGTAGGGGTCCCCCTCCACTTT.

This clonotype has just a few counts. V and J are TRBV7-8 and TRBJ1-5, with D perhaps TRBD1 (5 bases). V lost 4 bases, J lost 4 bases, and 11 bases lay in between. The CDR3 has 14 residues. Germline CDR1 and CDR2: SGHVS and FQNEAQ. The CDR3 loop is CASSYGTRNQPQHF. DNA for the CDR3: TGTGCCAGCAGCTACGGGACGAGAAATCAGCCCCAGCATTTT.

Within the sample, this clonotype is medium-sized. V usage is TRBV12-3 or TRBV12-4 and J usage is TRBJ1-1; no clear D. V was trimmed by 3 bases and J by 0 bases, leaving 5 bases between them. The CDR3 is made up of 13 amino acids. CDR3 sequence: CASSFSMNTEAFF. In nucleotides, the CDR3 is TGTGCCAGCAGTTTTAGTATGAACACTGAAGCTTTCTTT.

Comment on this clonotype: Relative to the germline gene, one junction end is altered; a read error may explain this. The rearrangement links TRBV6-1 to TRBJ1-4; tentatively, D is TRBD1 (5 bases). This CDR3 is built from 15 residues. Germline CDR1 is MNHNS and CDR2 is SASEGT. The CDR3 loop reads CASREAPQGSEKLFF. The CDR3 region has the DNA TGTGCCAGCAGAGAAGCTCCCCAGGGAAGTGAAAAACTGTTTTTT.

J is TRBJ2-3 and V is TRBV19; D remains unclear. Germline V lookup: CDR1 LNHDA, CDR2 SQIVND (reference sequence). The CDR3 extends over 11 amino acids. V was clipped by 5 bases and J by 4 bases, with 4 bases between them. The CDR3 sequence: CASSQADTQYF. The CDR3 bases are TGTGCCAGTAGTCAGGCAGATACGCAGTATTTT.

The genes are TRBV2 and TRBJ2-5; no clear D gene. The CDR3 is 14 amino acids. Between the trimmed V and J ends, which lost 7 bases and 2 bases, there was a span of 14 bases. CDR1 SNHLY and CDR2 FYNNEI come from the germline V gene. The CDR3 region has the DNA TGTGCCAGCACCCAAGAAGTAGGGCAAGAGACCCAGTACTTC. Its protein product is CASTQEVGQETQYF. Using reference TRBV2 and TRBJ2-5 for the parts outside the CDR3, the full variable domain is EPEVTQTPSHQVTQMGQEVILRCVPISNHLYFYWYRQILGQKVEFLVSFYNNEISEKSEIFDDQFSVERPDGSNFTLKIRSTKLEDSAMYFCASTQEVGQETQYFGPGTRLLVL.

V and J are TRBV7-9 and TRBJ2-5; D may be TRBD1 or TRBD2 (5 bases each). With 2 bases removed from V and 12 bases from J, the gap between germline ends came to 19 bases. Germline assignment: CDR1 SEHNR and CDR2 FQNEAQ (reference sequence). The CDR3 contains 14 residues. The DNA for the CDR3 is TGTGCCAGCAGCTTACCAGTCTGGGACGGGCGGGAGTACTTC. Translated, it gives CASSLPVWDGREYF.

This clonotype occurred a few times. The chain has TRBV20-1 and TRBJ2-2, with 7 bases aligning to TRBD2. The CDR3 spans 14 residues. Looked up from germline, CDR1 is DFQATT and CDR2 is SNEGSKA (reference sequence). V lost 5 bases to trimming and J lost 2 bases; unmatched junction nucleotides: 5. Here the CDR3 DNA reads TGCAGTGCTGAGGGACTACTCAACACCGGGGAGCTGTTTTTT. This translates into CSAEGLLNTGELFF.